Sequencing of this T cell receptor (beta chain) was carried out in a study of cytomegalovirus exposure and HLA in healthy donors. Trimming removed 6 bases from V and 2 bases from J, with 11 bases in between. Germline CDR1 reads MNHEY; CDR2 reads SVGAGI. This CDR3 contains 14 residues. Primers for the PCR totalled 60 Vbeta and 13 Jbeta. The repertoire was sequenced with immunoSEQ multiplex PCR; TCRdb's copy has only in-frame clones and lacks some. The ten top clones account for about 2%, within a sample of more than 95,000 clones. The chain couples TRBV6-5 to TRBJ1-5, with D uncertain. Sequencing used PBMCs. This TCR came from a man aged 40-55 years in good health and CMV-seronegative. The chain's CDR3 is CASSLVSGNQPQHF. The CDR3 region has the DNA TGTGCCAGCAGCCTCGTTAGCGGCAATCAGCCCCAGCATTTT.